The TCR beta chain described here comes from a study of shared clonotypes between healthy human individuals. Study results and caveats: Sample collection involved blood only; tissue repertoires are likely different.

Profiling relied on immunoSEQ multiplex PCR, and the TCRdb table lists in-frame clones only, not all of them. The repertoire has 2 million or so clones, over 85% of them found once; the top ten carry roughly 1.1%. About this clone: Antigen: not known.

The CDR3 sequence is 15 residues long. Trimming left V 0 bases short and J 5 bases short, with 11 bases between. Germline CDR1 is SGHRS and CDR2 is YFSETQ. Terminally differentiated effector memory CD45RA+ cells were excluded by CCR7 positive selection of CD45RO-negative cells. V gene TRBV5-1 combines with J gene TRBJ2-2, with a tentative D call TRBD2 (5 bases). Material for sequencing was naive CD8+ T cells sorted from blood. This sequence was found in a man younger than 30 in good health. The DNA for the CDR3 is TGCGCCAGCAGCTTGGAGGGAGCTAGGACCGGGGAGCTGTTTTTT. It translates to CASSLEGARTGELFF.